A selection of T cell receptor beta chains follows, all from one sample in a study of cytomegalovirus exposure and HLA in healthy donors. Method: immunoSEQ multiplex PCR; TCRdb's copy keeps in-frame clones and lacks some. The sample has 150,000 or so clones, 80% seen once. The source material was PBMCs. The receptors shown here come from a woman in her 40s in good health and CMV-seronegative. Each CDR3 is given without its conserved first and last residue.

j_gene: TRBJ2-2; v_gene: TRBV10-3; CDR3aa: AISPRTAGGELF
j_gene: TRBJ2-5; v_gene: TRBV28; CDR3aa: ASSPIRGETQY
j_gene: TRBJ1-2; v_gene: TRBV6-1; CDR3aa: ASSDFYGYT
j_gene: TRBJ2-3; v_gene: TRBV30; CDR3aa: ALGTGSTDTQY
j_gene: TRBJ1-5; v_gene: TRBV7-2; CDR3aa: ASSLEFSQPQH
j_gene: TRBJ1-4; v_gene: TRBV9; CDR3aa: ASSVAAGNEKLF
j_gene: TRBJ2-1; v_gene: TRBV6-1; CDR3aa: ATRQGLNEQF
j_gene: TRBJ2-1; v_gene: TRBV25-1; CDR3aa: ATLRTGRRAGGPAEQF
j_gene: TRBJ2-1; v_gene: TRBV5-1; CDR3aa: ASSLPQGVNDEQF
j_gene: TRBJ1-2; v_gene: TRBV28; CDR3aa: ASSPTGGIYGYT
j_gene: TRBJ2-6; v_gene: TRBV9; CDR3aa: ASSAGYSSGANVLT
j_gene: TRBJ2-3; v_gene: TRBV7-2; CDR3aa: ASSLAIAGGTDTQY
j_gene: TRBJ1-5; v_gene: TRBV2; CDR3aa: ASSGDNQPQH
j_gene: TRBJ2-2; v_gene: TRBV28; CDR3aa: ASRLRDSNTGELF
j_gene: TRBJ1-6; v_gene: TRBV6-5; CDR3aa: ASTTMGVLNSPLH